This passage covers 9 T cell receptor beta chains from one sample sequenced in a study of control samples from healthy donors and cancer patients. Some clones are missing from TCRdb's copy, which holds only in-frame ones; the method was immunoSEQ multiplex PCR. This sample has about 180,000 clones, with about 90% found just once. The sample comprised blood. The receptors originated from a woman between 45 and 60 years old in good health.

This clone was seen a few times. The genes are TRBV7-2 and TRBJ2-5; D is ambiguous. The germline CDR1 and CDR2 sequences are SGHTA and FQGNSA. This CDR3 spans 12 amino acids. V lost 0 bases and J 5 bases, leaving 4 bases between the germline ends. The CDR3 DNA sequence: TGTGCCAGCAGCTTAGCGCGGGAGACCCAGTACTTC. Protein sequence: CASSLARETQYF.

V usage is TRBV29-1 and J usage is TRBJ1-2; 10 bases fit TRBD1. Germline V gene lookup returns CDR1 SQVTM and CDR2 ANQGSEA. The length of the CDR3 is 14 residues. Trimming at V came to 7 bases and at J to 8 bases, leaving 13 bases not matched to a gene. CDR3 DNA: TGCAGCGGCGTCGGGACAGGGGATTACGGGGGCTACACCTTC. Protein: CSGVGTGDYGGYTF.

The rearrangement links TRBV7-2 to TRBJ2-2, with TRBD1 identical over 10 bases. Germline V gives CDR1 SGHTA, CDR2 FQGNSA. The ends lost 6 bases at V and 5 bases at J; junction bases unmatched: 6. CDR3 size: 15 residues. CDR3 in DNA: TGTGCCAGCAGATACCGGGACAGGGGAACCGGGGAGCTGTTTTTT. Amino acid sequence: CASRYRDRGTGELFF.

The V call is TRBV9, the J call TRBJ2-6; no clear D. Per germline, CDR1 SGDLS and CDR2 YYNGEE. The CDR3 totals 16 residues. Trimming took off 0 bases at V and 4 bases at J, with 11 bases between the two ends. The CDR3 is CASSVGGRAGANVLTF. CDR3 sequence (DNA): TGTGCCAGCAGCGTAGGCGGCCGGGCGGGGGCCAACGTCCTGACTTTC.

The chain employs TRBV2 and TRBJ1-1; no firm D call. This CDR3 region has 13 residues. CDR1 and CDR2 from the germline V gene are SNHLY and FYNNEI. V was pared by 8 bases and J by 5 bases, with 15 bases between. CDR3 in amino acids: CASGREKRTEAFF. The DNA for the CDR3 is TGTGCCAGCGGACGGGAGAAGCGGACTGAAGCTTTCTTT.

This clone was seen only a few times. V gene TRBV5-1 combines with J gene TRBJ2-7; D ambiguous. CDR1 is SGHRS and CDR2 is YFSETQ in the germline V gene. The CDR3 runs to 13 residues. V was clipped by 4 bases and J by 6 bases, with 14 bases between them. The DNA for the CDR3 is TGCGCCAGCAGCCCCGGACCGAGGCGCGAGCAGTACTTC. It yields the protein CASSPGPRREQYF.

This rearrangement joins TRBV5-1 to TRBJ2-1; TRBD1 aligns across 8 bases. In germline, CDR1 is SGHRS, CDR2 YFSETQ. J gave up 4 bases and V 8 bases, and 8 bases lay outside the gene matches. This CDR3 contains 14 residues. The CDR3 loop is CASTDREPYNEQFF. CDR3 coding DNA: TGCGCCAGTACGGACAGGGAGCCGTACAATGAGCAGTTCTTC.

This CDR3 is CASTVTGDTEAFF. The DNA of the CDR3 is TGTGCCAGCACCGTCACCGGGGACACTGAAGCTTTCTTT. The chain recombines TRBV6-5 with TRBJ1-1; D is ambiguous. From germline, CDR1 is MNHEY and CDR2 SVGAGI. CDR3 length equals 13 residues. V lost 7 bases to trimming and J lost 3 bases, with 12 bases between them.

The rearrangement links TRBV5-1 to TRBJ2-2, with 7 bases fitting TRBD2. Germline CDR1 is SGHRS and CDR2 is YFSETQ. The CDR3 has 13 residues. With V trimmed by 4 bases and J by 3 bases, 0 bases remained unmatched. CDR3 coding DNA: TGCGCCAGCAGCCGGGGGGACACCGGGGAGCTGTTTTTT. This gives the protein CASSRGDTGELFF.